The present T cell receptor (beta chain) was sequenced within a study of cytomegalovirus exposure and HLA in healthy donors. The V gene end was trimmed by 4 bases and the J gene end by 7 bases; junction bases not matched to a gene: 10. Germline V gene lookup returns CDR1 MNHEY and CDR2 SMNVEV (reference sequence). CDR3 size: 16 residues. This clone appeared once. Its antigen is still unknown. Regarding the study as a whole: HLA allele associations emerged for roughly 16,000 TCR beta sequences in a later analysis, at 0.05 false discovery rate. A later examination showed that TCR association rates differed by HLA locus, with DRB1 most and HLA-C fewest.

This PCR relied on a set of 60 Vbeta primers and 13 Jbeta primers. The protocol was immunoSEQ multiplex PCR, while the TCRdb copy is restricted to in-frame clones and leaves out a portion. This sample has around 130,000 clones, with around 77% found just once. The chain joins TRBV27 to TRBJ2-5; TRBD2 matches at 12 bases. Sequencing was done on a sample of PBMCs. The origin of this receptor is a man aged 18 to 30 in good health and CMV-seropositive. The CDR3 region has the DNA TGTGCCAGCAGTTCGTGGACTAGCGGGGCTGCGGGGACCCAGTACTTC. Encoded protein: CASSSWTSGAAGTQYF.